The T cell receptor (beta chain) under discussion was sequenced for a study of blood T cell repertoires in COVID-19. TCRdb's table, derived via immunoSEQ multiplex PCR, lists solely in-frame clones and lacks some. The sample has roughly 110,000 clones, roughly 91% seen once. This clone was detected once. Material for sequencing was peripheral blood. The source of this sequence is a human donor with acute or convalescent COVID-19. The donor label of this sample is uncertain.

CDR3 protein: CASSLPGHNQETQYF. The CDR3 bases are TGTGCCAGCAGCTTGCCGGGACATAACCAAGAGACCCAGTACTTC. J is TRBJ2-5 and V is TRBV5-4, with D possibly TRBD1 on 6 matching bases. With 1 base removed from V and 0 bases from J, the gap between germline ends came to 10 bases. The germline CDR1 and CDR2 sequences are SGHNT and YYREEE (reference sequence). CDR3 length equals 15 residues.